This record covers a single TCR beta chain. Its target is unknown. This sample is drawn from a study of CD8 T cells in Susac syndrome. Roughly 0.45 to 1 ug RNA was reverse transcribed with random hexamers. TCRdb called the immunoSEQ multiplex PCR reads again in MiXCR, with one record for every CDR3 protein. This table has under 200,000 distinct CDR3 sequences, 94% appearing once. Regarding the study as a whole: Clonal expansion was absent from the CD4+ T cell repertoires in Susac syndrome.

Germline loops: CDR1 KGHDR, CDR2 SFDVKD. Between the trimmed V and J ends, which lost 0 bases and 0 bases, there was a span of 17 bases. This CDR3 is built from 20 residues. The V call is TRBV24-1, the J call TRBJ2-6; D unresolved. The TCR sequence derives from a human donor with Susac syndrome. Material for sequencing was CD4+ T cells from PBMCs. CDR3 sequence (DNA): TGTGCCACCAGTGATTTGCCCCTCTCAATACCAATCTCTGGGGCCAACGTCCTGACTTTC. This translates into CATSDLPLSIPISGANVLTF.